This T cell receptor beta chain was profiled in a study of blood T cell repertoires in COVID-19. Trimming removed 5 bases at V and 3 bases at J, with 13 bases between. This CDR3 spans 14 amino acids. Germline V gives CDR1 SGHVS, CDR2 FQNEAQ. Enrolled during active infection, Seattle patients were then followed longitudinally. The repertoire was sequenced with immunoSEQ multiplex PCR; TCRdb's copy has only in-frame clones and lacks some. The profile covers 400,000 to 450,000 clones, with about 91% appearing a single time and 1.5% to 1.9% taken by the ten largest. The TCR sequence derives from a middle-aged woman with COVID-19, enrolled during active disease. The chain uses TRBV7-8 and TRBJ2-5, with no clear D. The sequenced material came from peripheral blood. CDR3 nucleotides: TGTGCCAGCAGCCCGAGCACCCAGGAAGAGACCCAGTACTTC. Translation gives CASSPSTQEETQYF.